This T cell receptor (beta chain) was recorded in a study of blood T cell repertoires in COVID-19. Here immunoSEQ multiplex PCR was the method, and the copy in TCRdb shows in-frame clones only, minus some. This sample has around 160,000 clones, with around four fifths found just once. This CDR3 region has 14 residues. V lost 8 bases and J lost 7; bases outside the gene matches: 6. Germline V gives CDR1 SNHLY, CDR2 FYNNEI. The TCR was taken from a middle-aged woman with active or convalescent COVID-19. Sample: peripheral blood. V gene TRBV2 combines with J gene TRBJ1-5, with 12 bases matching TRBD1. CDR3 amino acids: CASGGQGANQPQHF. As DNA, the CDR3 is TGTGCCAGCGGGGGACAGGGGGCGAACCAGCCCCAGCATTTT.